The T cell receptor beta chain described here comes from a study of T cells in Graves' hyperthyroidism and ophthalmopathy. A patient was excluded if there was uncontrolled infection, other autoimmune disease, pregnancy or lactation. The study's findings and limits: Ophthalmopathy and stable hyperthyroidism were told apart by a 13 V-J model. Most thyroid-expanded clonotypes above 0.001 were also found in blood.

Researchers amplified the TCR beta CDR3 regions from RNA transcripts. The primer set for the first-round RT-PCR of the TCR CDR3 was HTBI. TCRdb re-called the multiplex PCR reads through MiXCR, storing one row per CDR3 protein. This table has some 550,000 distinct CDR3 sequences, about a sixth appearing once. This clonotype was seen many times. Its specificity is unknown. Germline CDR1 and CDR2: SNHLY and FYNNEI. The CDR3 is 16 amino acids. With V trimmed by 7 bases and J by 0 bases, 4 bases remained unmatched. This clonotype was sampled from a woman in her 40s with Graves' ophthalmopathy. Sequences were obtained from blood. The V call is TRBV2, the J call TRBJ2-6; 9 nucleotides align to TRBD1. For the CDR3, the DNA is TGTGCCAGCACCCCGGACAGGGGCTCTGGGGCCAACGTCCTGACTTTC. Protein: CASTPDRGSGANVLTF.